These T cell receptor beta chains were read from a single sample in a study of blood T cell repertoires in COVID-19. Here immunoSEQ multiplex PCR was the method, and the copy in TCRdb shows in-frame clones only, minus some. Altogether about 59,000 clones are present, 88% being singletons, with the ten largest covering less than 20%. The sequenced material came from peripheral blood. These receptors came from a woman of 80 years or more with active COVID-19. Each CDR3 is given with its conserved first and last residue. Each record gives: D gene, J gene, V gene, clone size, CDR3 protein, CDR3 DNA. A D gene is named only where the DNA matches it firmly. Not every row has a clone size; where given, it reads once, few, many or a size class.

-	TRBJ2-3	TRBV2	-	CASSTDRTDTQYF	TGTGCCAGCAGTACGGACAGAACAGATACGCAGTATTTT
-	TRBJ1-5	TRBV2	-	CASNPQLSNQPQHF	TGTGCCAGCAACCCACAGCTCTCAAATCAGCCCCAGCATTTT
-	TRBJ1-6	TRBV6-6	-	CASSYSNKGTLHF	TGTGCCAGCAGTTACTCGAATAAGGGGACCCTCCACTTT
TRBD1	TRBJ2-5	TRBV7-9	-	CASSPDRAETQYF	TGTGCCAGCAGCCCGGACAGGGCGGAGACCCAGTACTTC
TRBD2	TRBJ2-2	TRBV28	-	CASSSGLAGRNTGELFF	TGTGCCAGCAGTTCCGGACTAGCGGGGAGGAACACCGGGGAGCTGTTTTTT
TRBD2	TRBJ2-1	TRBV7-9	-	CAVPRGGSYNEQFF	TGTGCCGTACCGCGCGGGGGCTCCTACAATGAGCAGTTCTTC
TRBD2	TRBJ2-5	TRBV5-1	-	CASSLTSGGQETQYF	TGCGCCAGCAGCTTGACTAGCGGGGGCCAAGAGACCCAGTACTTC
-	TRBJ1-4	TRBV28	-	CASMGGGDDNEKLFF	TGTGCCAGCATGGGGGGAGGGGACGATAATGAAAAACTGTTTTTT
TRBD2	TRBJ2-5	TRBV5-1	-	CASSLDRTGGVETQYF	TGCGCCAGCAGCTTGGACCGGACGGGGGGAGTAGAGACCCAGTACTTC
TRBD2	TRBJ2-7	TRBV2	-	CASSGSGSYYEQYF	TGTGCCAGCAGTGGGAGCGGGAGTTACTACGAGCAGTACTTC
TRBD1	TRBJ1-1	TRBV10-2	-	CASSSGQGRAFF	TGCGCCAGCAGTTCCGGACAGGGTAGAGCTTTCTTT
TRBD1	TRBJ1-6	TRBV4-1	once	CASSRDRENNSPLHF	TGCGCCAGCAGCCGGGACAGGGAGAATAATTCACCCCTCCACTTT
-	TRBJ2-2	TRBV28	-	CASSLSGGNTGELFF	TGTGCCAGCAGTTTATCGGGTGGGAACACCGGGGAGCTGTTTTTT
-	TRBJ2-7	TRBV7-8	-	CASSLAIRANEQYF	TGTGCCAGCAGCTTAGCGATCAGGGCAAACGAGCAGTACTTC
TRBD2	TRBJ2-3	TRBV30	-	CAWSTTAGGQPDTQYF	TGTGCCTGGAGTACGACGGCGGGGGGGCAACCAGATACGCAGTATTTT
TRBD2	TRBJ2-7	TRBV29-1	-	CSVGLAGPSYEQYF	TGCAGCGTAGGACTAGCGGGCCCCTCCTACGAGCAGTACTTC
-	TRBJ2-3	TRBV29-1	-	CSVAGVRADTQYF	TGCAGCGTTGCCGGGGTTCGGGCAGATACGCAGTATTTT
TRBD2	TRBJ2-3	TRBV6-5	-	CASSYSAGESDTQYF	TGTGCCAGCAGTTACTCAGCGGGGGAGTCAGATACGCAGTATTTT
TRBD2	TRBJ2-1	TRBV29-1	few	CSVYLASGGAPDEQFF	TGCAGCGTCTATCTGGCTAGCGGGGGGGCCCCAGATGAGCAGTTCTTC
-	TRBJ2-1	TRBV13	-	CASKLFRDFYNEQFF	TGTGCCAGCAAACTATTCCGGGACTTTTACAATGAGCAGTTCTTC
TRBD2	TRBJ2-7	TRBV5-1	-	CASSLESGGLSYEQYF	TGCGCCAGCAGCTTGGAAAGCGGGGGCCTCTCCTACGAGCAGTACTTC
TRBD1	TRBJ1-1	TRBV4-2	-	CASSEKDRENTEAFF	TGTGCCAGCAGCGAAAAAGACAGGGAGAACACTGAAGCTTTCTTT
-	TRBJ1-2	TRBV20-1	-	CSARDRNDYGYTF	TGCAGTGCTCGTGACAGGAATGACTATGGCTACACCTTC
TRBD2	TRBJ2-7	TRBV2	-	CASGRGETYEQYF	TGTGCCAGCGGGCGGGGGGAGACCTACGAGCAGTACTTC
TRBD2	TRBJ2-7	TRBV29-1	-	CSVVLAGVEQYF	TGCAGCGTTGTATTAGCGGGGGTTGAGCAGTACTTC
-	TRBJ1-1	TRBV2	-	CASSEALAGAFF	TGTGCCAGCAGTGAAGCTTTAGCGGGGGCTTTCTTT
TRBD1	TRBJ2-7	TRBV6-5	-	CASSRTGDPYEQYF	TGTGCCAGCAGTCGGACAGGGGATCCCTACGAGCAGTACTTC
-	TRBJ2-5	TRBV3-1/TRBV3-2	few	CASSQNLNQETQYF	TGTGCCAGCAGCCAGAATCTAAATCAAGAGACCCAGTACTTC
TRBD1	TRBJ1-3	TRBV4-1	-	CASSQGGQTSGNTIYF	TGCGCCAGCAGCCAAGGGGGACAGACCTCTGGAAACACCATATATTTT
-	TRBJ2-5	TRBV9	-	CASSVDTQETQYF	TGTGCCAGCAGCGTGGACACCCAAGAGACCCAGTACTTC
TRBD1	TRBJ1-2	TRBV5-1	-	CASSFRDSSYGYTF	TGCGCCAGCAGCTTCCGGGACAGCTCCTATGGCTACACCTTC
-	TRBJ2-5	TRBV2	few	CASSVSGETQYF	TGTGCCAGCAGTGTCTCGGGTGAGACCCAGTACTTC
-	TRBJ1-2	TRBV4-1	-	CASSPKWGETNYGYTF	TGCGCCAGCAGCCCGAAGTGGGGGGAGACTAACTATGGCTACACCTTC
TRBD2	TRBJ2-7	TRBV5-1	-	CASSLEASGGYEQYF	TGCGCCAGCAGCTTGGAGGCTAGCGGGGGTTACGAGCAGTACTTC
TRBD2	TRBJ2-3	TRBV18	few	CASSPGRGTTDTQYF	TGTGCCAGCTCACCCGGGAGGGGAACCACAGATACGCAGTATTTT
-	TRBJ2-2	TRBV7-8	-	CASSPSSAGELFF	TGTGCCAGCAGCCCTTCTAGTGCCGGGGAGCTGTTTTTT
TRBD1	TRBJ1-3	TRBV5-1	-	CASSPGQGRAQGNTIYF	TGCGCCAGCAGCCCTGGACAGGGAAGGGCGCAGGGAAACACCATATATTTT
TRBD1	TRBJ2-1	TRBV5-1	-	CASSFWDSYSYNEQFF	TGCGCCAGCAGCTTTTGGGACAGCTACTCCTACAATGAGCAGTTCTTC
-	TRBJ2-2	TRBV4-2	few	CASSQDSVTGELFF	TGTGCCAGCAGCCAAGATTCAGTCACCGGGGAGCTGTTTTTT
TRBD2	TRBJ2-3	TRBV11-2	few	CASSSSQAGGKADTQYF	TGTGCCAGCAGCTCTTCACAAGCGGGGGGGAAAGCAGATACGCAGTATTTT
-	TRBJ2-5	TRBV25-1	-	CASSEGGASRETQYF	TGTGCCAGCAGTGAGGGCGGGGCCTCGAGGGAGACCCAGTACTTC
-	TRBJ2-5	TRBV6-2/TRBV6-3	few	CASSPWRQETQYF	TGTGCCAGCAGCCCTTGGCGGCAAGAGACCCAGTACTTC
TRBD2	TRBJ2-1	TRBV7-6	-	CASSLSSGGWDEQFF	TGTGCCAGCAGCTTATCCAGCGGGGGGTGGGATGAGCAGTTCTTC
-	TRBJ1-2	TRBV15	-	CATSLGRPANYGYTF	TGTGCCACCAGCCTGGGGCGCCCAGCTAACTATGGCTACACCTTC
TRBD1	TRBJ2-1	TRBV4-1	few	CASSRDSYNEQFF	TGCGCCAGCAGCCGGGACAGTTACAATGAGCAGTTCTTC
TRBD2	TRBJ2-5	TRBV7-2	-	CASSQLAGERETQYF	TGTGCCAGCAGCCAACTAGCGGGGGAACGGGAGACCCAGTACTTC
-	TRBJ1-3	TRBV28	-	CASSQGQPGNTIYF	TGTGCCAGCAGTCAAGGACAGCCTGGAAACACCATATATTTT
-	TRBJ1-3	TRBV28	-	CASSTGSDSGNTIYF	TGTGCCAGCTCAACAGGGTCGGACTCTGGAAACACCATATATTTT
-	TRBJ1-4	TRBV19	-	CASSIDVTRDEKLFF	TGTGCCAGTAGTATCGACGTCACGCGGGACGAAAAACTGTTTTTT
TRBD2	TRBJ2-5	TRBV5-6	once	CASSRPPGLAGAGGETQYF	TGTGCCAGCAGCCGACCTCCGGGACTAGCGGGGGCCGGGGGAGAGACCCAGTACTTC
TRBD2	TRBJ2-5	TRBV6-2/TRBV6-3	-	CASSLGLAGGPGQETQYF	TGTGCCAGCAGCCTCGGACTAGCGGGGGGGCCGGGCCAAGAGACCCAGTACTTC
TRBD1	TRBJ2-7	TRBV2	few	CASSYTGGRSYEQYF	TGTGCCAGCAGTTACACAGGGGGTCGGTCCTACGAGCAGTACTTC
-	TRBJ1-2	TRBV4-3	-	CASSQLTGYGYTF	TGCGCCAGCAGCCAATTAACAGGGTATGGCTACACCTTC
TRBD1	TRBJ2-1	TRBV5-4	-	CASSPGQGYNEQFF	TGTGCCAGCAGTCCCGGACAGGGCTACAATGAGCAGTTCTTC
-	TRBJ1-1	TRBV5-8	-	CASSLLRNTEAFF	TGTGCCAGCAGCTTGCTCAGGAACACTGAAGCTTTCTTT
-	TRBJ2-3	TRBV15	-	CATSRRQESADTQYF	TGTGCCACCAGCAGAAGGCAGGAATCGGCAGATACGCAGTATTTT
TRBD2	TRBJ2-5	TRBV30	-	CAWRSSGGGGTQYF	TGTGCCTGGAGGTCTAGCGGGGGAGGAGGGACCCAGTACTTC